This T cell receptor (beta chain) was sequenced during a study of T cells in localized non-small cell lung cancer. Whole-study findings and limits: As only one tumor region underwent sequencing, heterogeneity remains possible. Longer overall survival was linked to higher blood T cell density. The greatest T cell clonality was found in uninvolved adjacent lung (higher than in tumor). Median detection of top 100 tumor clones in adjacent lung was over 45 clones.

This CDR3 is built from 16 residues. Trimming pared 4 bases from V and 7 bases from J, leaving 18 bases between. Germline CDR1 and CDR2: SGHKS and YYEKEE (reference sequence). In the case of this clone: Its target is not known.

Clones were read by immunoSEQ multiplex PCR, and TCRdb kept only the in-frame ones, dropping some. The sample carries roughly 70,000 clones, roughly nine tenths recorded once. The rearrangement links TRBV5-5 to TRBJ1-6, with D possibly being TRBD1 (5 bases). The material was peripheral blood, obtained before any cancer treatment. The TCR was taken from a male donor at least 60 years old with stage III squamous cell lung carcinoma. CDR3 in DNA: TGTGCCAGCAGCGGTGGCGGGCCAGGGCAAAATTCACCCCTCCACTTT. Its translation is CASSGGGPGQNSPLHF.